These 10 T cell receptor beta chains came from one sample sequenced in a study of blood T cell repertoires in COVID-19. Using immunoSEQ multiplex PCR, the repertoire was profiled, and TCRdb retains in-frame clones only, with some absent. The sample carries some 200,000 clones, around 86% recorded once. The sample comprised peripheral blood. Every receptor here comes from a woman aged 80 or over in a cohort sampled during active or convalescent COVID-19.

The J gene is TRBJ2-4, the V gene TRBV27; D is perhaps TRBD2 (5 bases). CDR3 size: 15 residues. Trimming removed 3 bases from V and 9 bases from J, with 18 bases in between. Germline CDR1 and CDR2: MNHEY and SMNVEV (reference sequence). CDR3 protein: CASSFHSTSGGIQYF. CDR3 nucleotide sequence: TGTGCCAGCAGTTTTCATTCGACCAGCGGTGGCATTCAGTACTTC.

This clone was seen only a few times. The rearrangement joins TRBV28 to TRBJ1-1; D possibly corresponds to TRBD1 (6 bases). With 3 bases removed from V and 1 base from J, the gap between germline ends came to 9 bases. In germline, CDR1 is MDHEN, CDR2 SYDVKM. The CDR3 spans 14 residues. The CDR3 here is CASSFGGQNTEAFF. The CDR3 region has the DNA TGTGCCAGCAGTTTTGGGGGACAGAACACTGAAGCTTTCTTT.

The chain couples TRBV5-1 to TRBJ2-5; maybe TRBD1 (6 bases). The V gene's germline CDR1 is SGHRS and CDR2 YFSETQ. Between the trimmed V and J ends, which lost 3 bases and 5 bases, there was a span of 17 bases. There are 15 residues in the CDR3. In DNA, the CDR3 is TGCGCCAGCAGCTCCCACAGGGTTTCGGGGGAGACCCAGTACTTC. It codes for CASSSHRVSGETQYF. Looking up the rest from reference TRBV5-1 and TRBJ2-5 gives the full variable domain: KAGVTQTPRYLIKTRGQQVTLSCSPISGHRSVSWYQQTPGQGLQFLFEYFSETQRNKGNFPGRFSGRQFSNSRSEMNVSTLELGDSALYLCASSSHRVSGETQYFGPGTRLLVL.

This clone came up a few times. The genes are TRBV5-4 and TRBJ1-5, with 8 positions matching TRBD1. V lost 4 bases and J lost 7; bases outside the gene matches: 10. CDR1 is SGHNT, CDR2 YYREEE, per germline (reference sequence). CDR3 size: 15 residues. CDR3 sequence reads: CASSPGTGWNQPQHF. The CDR3 bases are TGTGCCAGCAGCCCAGGGACAGGCTGGAACCAGCCCCAGCATTTT.

This chain connects TRBV18 to TRBJ1-1; D possibly corresponds to TRBD1 (5 bases). The CDR3 totals 16 residues. Trimming stripped 2 bases from V and 4 bases from J, with 17 bases between. Germline V gives CDR1 KGHSH, CDR2 LQKENI. The CDR3 loop is CASSPGRDPGGTEAFF. DNA for the CDR3: TGTGCCAGCTCACCAGGACGGGACCCCGGGGGCACTGAAGCTTTCTTT.

This chain joins TRBV6-2 or TRBV6-3 and TRBJ1-2, with D hard to call. The CDR3 spans 14 residues. V was pared by 0 bases and J by 7 bases, with 12 bases between. The V gene's germline CDR1 is MNHEY and CDR2 SVGEGT. CDR3 bases: TGTGCCAGCAGTTACTCGAAGACCCGGGGTGGCTACACCTTC. It encodes CASSYSKTRGGYTF.

V gene TRBV19 combines with J gene TRBJ1-1; D gene unclear. V was pared by 3 bases and J by 7 bases, with 12 bases between. Germline loops: CDR1 LNHDA, CDR2 SQIVND (reference sequence). CDR3 size: 13 residues. CDR3 nucleotides: TGTGCCAGTAGTATGGGCCCCGAAATTGAAGCTTTCTTT. This encodes CASSMGPEIEAFF.

The chain couples TRBV3-1 (or the pseudogene TRBV3-2) to TRBJ1-1, with a tentative D call TRBD1 (5 bases). The CDR3 covers 16 residues. V was trimmed by 4 bases and J by 2 bases, leaving 17 bases between them. Per germline, CDR1 LGHDT and CDR2 YNNKEL (reference sequence). This CDR3 is CASSRDWGGFNTEAFF. CDR3 nucleotides: TGTGCCAGCAGCCGAGACTGGGGCGGATTTAACACTGAAGCTTTCTTT.

The chain combines TRBV5-8 with TRBJ2-7; 7 bases match TRBD2. The germline gives CDR1 SGHTS, CDR2 YDEGEE. CDR3 size: 15 residues. V was pared by 4 bases and J by 2 bases, with 9 bases of the junction left unmatched. The CDR3 bases are TGTGCCAGCAGCCCAAAAGCCGCGGGAGCCTACGAGCAGTACTTC. Translated, it gives CASSPKAAGAYEQYF.

The gene calls are TRBV5-1 and TRBJ1-4, with D unclear. This CDR3 is built from 13 residues. Germline V gene data show CDR1 as SGHRS and CDR2 as YFSETQ. V was trimmed by 0 bases and J by 13 bases, leaving 13 bases between them. The chain's CDR3 is CASSLAGRSGLFF. CDR3 sequence (DNA): TGCGCCAGCAGCTTGGCAGGCAGGAGCGGACTGTTTTTT.